This is a list of T cell receptor beta chains from one sample in a study of tumor-infiltrating lymphocytes in primary liver carcinoma. Each CDR3 protein is one row after TCRdb ran MiXCR on the multiplex PCR reads. Of just over 300,000 distinct CDR3 sequences in the sample, more than 55% were seen once. The sequencing input was peripheral blood. The receptors here all came from a woman aged 30 to 39 with primary liver carcinoma and hepatitis B virus infection. Both conserved end residues are part of each CDR3. A D gene is named only where the DNA matches it firmly. The listing skips clone size in some rows; elsewhere it reads once, few, many or a size class.

j_call: TRBJ2-3
v_call: TRBV30
d_call: -
clone_size: -
cdr3_aa: CAWSRATDTQYF
cdr3_nt: TGTGCCTGGAGTAGGGCCACAGATACGCAGTATTTT

j_call: TRBJ2-7
v_call: TRBV6-2/TRBV6-3
d_call: TRBD2
clone_size: -
cdr3_aa: CVSSYGASGYHEQYF
cdr3_nt: TGTGTCAGCAGTTACGGGGCTAGCGGTTACCACGAGCAGTACTTC

j_call: TRBJ2-1
v_call: TRBV6-5
d_call: -
clone_size: many
cdr3_aa: CARSQGVQFF
cdr3_nt: TGTGCCAGGTCACAGGGAGTGCAGTTCTTC

j_call: TRBJ2-7
v_call: TRBV11-2
d_call: -
clone_size: -
cdr3_aa: CASSWDDELYF
cdr3_nt: TGTGCCAGCAGCTGGGACGACGAACTGTACTTC

j_call: TRBJ2-3
v_call: TRBV30
d_call: TRBD2
clone_size: -
cdr3_aa: CAWSVLAGAGTDTQYF
cdr3_nt: TGTGCCTGGAGTGTACTAGCGGGAGCGGGCACAGATACGCAGTATTTT

j_call: TRBJ1-4
v_call: TRBV5-6
d_call: -
clone_size: -
cdr3_aa: CASSLAAANNEKLFF
cdr3_nt: TGTGCCAGCAGCTTGGCCGCGGCTAATAATGAAAAACTGTTTTTT

j_call: TRBJ2-7
v_call: TRBV21-1
d_call: -
clone_size: -
cdr3_aa: CASKPISGRAGERYF
cdr3_nt: TGTGCCAGCAAGCCGATTAGCGGGAGGGCCGGTGAGCGGTACTTC

j_call: TRBJ2-2
v_call: TRBV5-6
d_call: TRBD2
clone_size: -
cdr3_aa: CASSSTGTSGRTIRTGELFF
cdr3_nt: TGTGCCAGCAGCTCAACCGGGACTAGCGGGAGGACCATAAGGACCGGGGAGCTGTTTTTT

j_call: TRBJ2-6
v_call: TRBV4-2
d_call: -
clone_size: -
cdr3_aa: CASSQDPPMSGGANVLTF
cdr3_nt: TGTGCCAGCAGCCAAGATCCCCCGATGTCAGGGGGGGCCAACGTCCTGACTTTC

j_call: TRBJ1-6
v_call: TRBV4-1
d_call: TRBD1
clone_size: many
cdr3_aa: CASSQDVASDRGTPLHF
cdr3_nt: TGCGCCAGCAGCCAAGATGTAGCGTCGGACAGGGGGACACCCCTCCACTTT

j_call: TRBJ1-2
v_call: TRBV7-8
d_call: -
clone_size: -
cdr3_aa: CTSSYHRTGYTF
cdr3_nt: TGTACCAGCAGCTATCATCGGACTGGCTACACCTTC

j_call: TRBJ2-7
v_call: TRBV6-1
d_call: TRBD1
clone_size: few
cdr3_aa: CASILSPGQEGEQYF
cdr3_nt: TGTGCCAGCATCCTCTCCCCAGGACAGGAAGGCGAGCAGTACTTC

j_call: TRBJ2-7
v_call: TRBV13
d_call: -
clone_size: few
cdr3_aa: CASTSGEKGSAEQYF
cdr3_nt: TGTGCCAGCACCTCGGGGGAGAAGGGCTCCGCCGAGCAGTACTTC

j_call: TRBJ2-1
v_call: TRBV6-6
d_call: -
clone_size: -
cdr3_aa: CTSSYEVNEQFF
cdr3_nt: TGTACCAGCAGTTACGAAGTCAATGAGCAGTTCTTC

j_call: TRBJ2-3
v_call: TRBV7-9
d_call: -
clone_size: -
cdr3_aa: CASSLAMEVADTQYF
cdr3_nt: TGTGCCAGCAGCTTAGCGATGGAGGTTGCAGATACGCAGTATTTT

j_call: TRBJ1-4
v_call: TRBV19
d_call: -
clone_size: -
cdr3_aa: CASTLGDEKLFF
cdr3_nt: TGTGCCAGTACCCTCGGGGATGAAAAACTGTTTTTT

j_call: TRBJ2-7
v_call: TRBV25-1
d_call: TRBD2
clone_size: few
cdr3_aa: CASSPGGSRTEQYF
cdr3_nt: TGTGCCAGCAGTCCGGGGGGTTCAAGAACCGAGCAGTACTTC

j_call: TRBJ2-1
v_call: TRBV11-2
d_call: TRBD1
clone_size: many
cdr3_aa: CASSLAGQVVLDEQFF
cdr3_nt: TGTGCCAGCAGCTTAGCTGGACAGGTAGTTCTCGATGAGCAGTTCTTC

j_call: TRBJ2-5
v_call: TRBV7-6
d_call: -
clone_size: -
cdr3_aa: CASSSSIKGSAQETQYF
cdr3_nt: TGTGCCAGCAGCTCCAGTATAAAGGGATCAGCCCAAGAGACCCAGTACTTC

j_call: TRBJ2-3
v_call: TRBV4-1
d_call: -
clone_size: few
cdr3_aa: CASSRKFQNTDTQYF
cdr3_nt: TGCGCCAGCAGCCGCAAGTTCCAGAACACAGATACGCAGTATTTT

j_call: TRBJ2-1
v_call: TRBV6-2/TRBV6-3
d_call: -
clone_size: few
cdr3_aa: CASSLRRITGTSSNEQFF
cdr3_nt: TGTGCCAGCAGTTTACGGCGGATAACCGGGACTTCCTCTAATGAGCAGTTCTTC

j_call: TRBJ1-6
v_call: TRBV11-2
d_call: -
clone_size: many
cdr3_aa: CASSLAGSPLHF
cdr3_nt: TGTGCCAGCAGCTTAGCCGGTTCACCCCTCCACTTT

j_call: TRBJ2-3
v_call: TRBV6-1
d_call: TRBD2
clone_size: -
cdr3_aa: CASSEGIAGGSTDTQCF
cdr3_nt: TGTGCCAGCAGTGAAGGGATAGCGGGAGGGTCAACAGATACGCAGTGTTTT

j_call: TRBJ2-1
v_call: TRBV12-5
d_call: TRBD1
clone_size: -
cdr3_aa: CASVQGASYNEQFF
cdr3_nt: TGTGCTAGTGTCCAGGGGGCCTCCTACAATGAGCAGTTCTTC

j_call: TRBJ2-7
v_call: TRBV10-3
d_call: -
clone_size: few
cdr3_aa: CAISEAGSYEQYF
cdr3_nt: TGTGCCATCAGTGAGGCCGGTTCCTACGAGCAGTACTTC

j_call: TRBJ1-2
v_call: TRBV5-1
d_call: -
clone_size: -
cdr3_aa: CANSLNRLGGYTF
cdr3_nt: TGCGCCAACAGCTTGAACCGCCTGGGGGGCTACACCTTC

j_call: TRBJ1-5
v_call: TRBV15
d_call: -
clone_size: -
cdr3_aa: CATSKEETMVRRGQPQHF
cdr3_nt: TGTGCCACCAGCAAAGAAGAGACTATGGTCAGGCGTGGTCAGCCCCAGCATTTT

j_call: TRBJ1-2
v_call: TRBV11-2
d_call: TRBD1
clone_size: -
cdr3_aa: CASGQGAVNYGYAF
cdr3_nt: TGTGCCAGCGGCCAGGGGGCGGTCAACTATGGCTACGCCTTC

j_call: TRBJ2-3
v_call: TRBV12-3/TRBV12-4
d_call: -
clone_size: -
cdr3_aa: CASSFSRSDTQYF
cdr3_nt: TGTGCCAGCAGTTTTTCCAGGTCAGATACGCAGTATTTT

j_call: TRBJ2-2
v_call: TRBV6-6
d_call: -
clone_size: many
cdr3_aa: CASTGKDTGELFF
cdr3_nt: TGTGCCAGCACAGGAAAGGACACCGGGGAGCTGTTTTTT

j_call: TRBJ1-1
v_call: TRBV6-6
d_call: -
clone_size: -
cdr3_aa: CASSYSIWCTEAFF
cdr3_nt: TGTGCCAGCAGTTACTCGATATGGTGCACTGAAGCTTTCTTT

j_call: TRBJ2-7
v_call: TRBV29-1
d_call: TRBD1
clone_size: many
cdr3_aa: CSVLGTGPYEQYF
cdr3_nt: TGCAGCGTCCTCGGGACAGGGCCCTACGAGCAGTACTTC

j_call: TRBJ2-2
v_call: TRBV4-2
d_call: TRBD1
clone_size: many
cdr3_aa: CASSLRGRPGELFF
cdr3_nt: TGTGCCAGCAGCCTCAGGGGGCGCCCCGGGGAGCTGTTTTTT

j_call: TRBJ1-3
v_call: TRBV14
d_call: -
clone_size: many
cdr3_aa: CASSQKNSELYF
cdr3_nt: TGTGCCAGCAGCCAAAAAAACAGTGAGCTATATTTT

j_call: TRBJ2-6
v_call: TRBV7-8
d_call: -
clone_size: -
cdr3_aa: CASSLLGLDFSGANVPTF
cdr3_nt: TGTGCCAGCAGCTTATTGGGGTTGGACTTCTCCGGGGCCAACGTCCCGACTTTC

j_call: TRBJ2-7
v_call: TRBV19
d_call: TRBD1
clone_size: -
cdr3_aa: CASSPRTGDEQYF
cdr3_nt: TGTGCCAGTAGTCCCCGGACAGGGGACGAGCAGTACTTC

j_call: TRBJ2-2
v_call: TRBV29-1
d_call: -
clone_size: many
cdr3_aa: CSVKHTGELFF
cdr3_nt: TGCAGCGTGAAGCACACCGGGGAGCTGTTTTTT

j_call: TRBJ1-6
v_call: TRBV6-5
d_call: -
clone_size: few
cdr3_aa: CASSLTTGTYRVSPLHF
cdr3_nt: TGTGCCAGCAGCCTCACCACTGGGACCTACAGGGTTTCACCCCTCCACTTT

j_call: TRBJ2-5
v_call: TRBV28
d_call: -
clone_size: -
cdr3_aa: CASSFTALQGHETRYF
cdr3_nt: TGTGCCAGCAGTTTCACCGCGCTTCAGGGTCATGAGACCCGGTACTTC

j_call: TRBJ2-2
v_call: TRBV29-1
d_call: TRBD2
clone_size: -
cdr3_aa: CSGRLAGGSGELFF
cdr3_nt: TGCAGCGGACGACTAGCGGGAGGTTCAGGGGAGCTGTTTTTT

j_call: TRBJ1-5
v_call: TRBV12-3/TRBV12-4
d_call: -
clone_size: -
cdr3_aa: CASRHTTGPAMISNQHQHF
cdr3_nt: TGTGCCAGCAGGCATACCACAGGGCCCGCTATGATTAGCAATCAGCACCAGCATTTT

j_call: TRBJ2-1
v_call: TRBV12-3/TRBV12-4
d_call: TRBD2
clone_size: -
cdr3_aa: CASSERTSGRYELFF
cdr3_nt: TGTGCCAGCAGTGAACGGACTAGCGGTAGATATGAGCTGTTCTTC

j_call: TRBJ1-5
v_call: TRBV6-5
d_call: -
clone_size: -
cdr3_aa: CTSSFGFNQPQHF
cdr3_nt: TGTACCAGCAGTTTTGGATTCAATCAGCCCCAGCATTTT

j_call: TRBJ2-5
v_call: TRBV20-1
d_call: -
clone_size: -
cdr3_aa: CSALRPGQETQYF
cdr3_nt: TGCAGTGCTCTTCGTCCAGGTCAAGAGACCCAATACTTC

j_call: TRBJ2-1
v_call: TRBV6-6
d_call: -
clone_size: few
cdr3_aa: CASSPGGLLNEQFF
cdr3_nt: TGTGCCAGCAGCCCCGGGGGGCTTCTTAATGAGCAGTTCTTC

j_call: TRBJ1-6
v_call: TRBV4-1
d_call: -
clone_size: -
cdr3_aa: CASSSGFGKESPLHF
cdr3_nt: TGCGCCAGTAGCTCGGGGTTTGGCAAAGAGTCACCCCTCCACTTT

j_call: TRBJ2-3
v_call: TRBV10-3
d_call: TRBD2
clone_size: few
cdr3_aa: CAISTAGGTDTQYF
cdr3_nt: TGTGCCATCAGTACAGCGGGAGGCACAGATACGCAGTATTTT

j_call: TRBJ1-1
v_call: TRBV4-1
d_call: -
clone_size: once
cdr3_aa: CASSQDAPGRLWEAFF
cdr3_nt: TGCGCCAGCAGCCAAGATGCGCCAGGGAGGTTGTGGGAAGCTTTCTTT

j_call: TRBJ1-3
v_call: TRBV12-3/TRBV12-4
d_call: -
clone_size: -
cdr3_aa: CANSLIGEGNTIYF
cdr3_nt: TGTGCCAACAGTTTGATCGGGGAAGGAAACACCATATATTTT

j_call: TRBJ2-3
v_call: TRBV6-6
d_call: TRBD1
clone_size: few
cdr3_aa: CATLNRAGGLTDTQYF
cdr3_nt: TGTGCCACCCTCAATCGGGCAGGGGGCTTGACAGATACGCAGTATTTT

j_call: TRBJ2-1
v_call: TRBV6-2/TRBV6-3
d_call: TRBD2
clone_size: -
cdr3_aa: CANSRLALDPSTGNEQFF
cdr3_nt: TGTGCCAACAGCAGACTAGCGCTAGATCCCTCTACGGGCAATGAGCAGTTCTTC

j_call: TRBJ1-2
v_call: TRBV7-9
d_call: TRBD1
clone_size: few
cdr3_aa: CASSYRQGLNYGYTF
cdr3_nt: TGTGCCAGCAGCTACCGACAGGGACTAAACTATGGCTACACCTTC

j_call: TRBJ2-7
v_call: TRBV14
d_call: -
clone_size: -
cdr3_aa: CASSQDESSSYEQYF
cdr3_nt: TGTGCCAGCAGCCAAGACGAGTCCAGCTCCTACGAGCAGTACTTC

j_call: TRBJ2-7
v_call: TRBV11-2
d_call: TRBD2
clone_size: -
cdr3_aa: CASKRGSGAQQYF
cdr3_nt: TGTGCCAGCAAGAGGGGTAGCGGGGCTCAGCAGTACTTC